The T cell receptor beta chain under discussion was sequenced for a study of shared clonotypes between healthy human individuals. Findings and limits, study-wide: Limitation of the genetic and exposure-history diversity represented came from the few donors.

Trimming stripped 5 bases from V and 3 bases from J, with 17 bases between. The CDR3 consists of 16 residues. Per germline, CDR1 SGHAT and CDR2 FQNNGV. On this clone: The antigen is undetermined.

Several immunoSEQ plates received, in even portions, the genomic DNA of each subset. Sequenced by immunoSEQ multiplex PCR; TCRdb stores in-frame clones only, minus some. The profile covers millions of clones, with 85% to 95% appearing a single time and 1.5% to 2% taken by the ten largest. CD45RO negativity and positive selection for CCR7 defined naive CD8 cells, a population that excluded terminally differentiated effector memory CD45RA+ cells. This sequence originates from a man aged 18 to 35 in good health. Some clones in this sample may be carry-over from other donors' samples. The gene calls are TRBV11-2 and TRBJ2-1; D is perhaps TRBD2 (5 bases). What was sequenced was naive CD8+ T cells from PBMCs. In DNA form, the CDR3 reads TGTGCCAGCAGCCCCCTGAGGGAAGGTTTCTACAATGAGCAGTTCTTC. Protein: CASSPLREGFYNEQFF.